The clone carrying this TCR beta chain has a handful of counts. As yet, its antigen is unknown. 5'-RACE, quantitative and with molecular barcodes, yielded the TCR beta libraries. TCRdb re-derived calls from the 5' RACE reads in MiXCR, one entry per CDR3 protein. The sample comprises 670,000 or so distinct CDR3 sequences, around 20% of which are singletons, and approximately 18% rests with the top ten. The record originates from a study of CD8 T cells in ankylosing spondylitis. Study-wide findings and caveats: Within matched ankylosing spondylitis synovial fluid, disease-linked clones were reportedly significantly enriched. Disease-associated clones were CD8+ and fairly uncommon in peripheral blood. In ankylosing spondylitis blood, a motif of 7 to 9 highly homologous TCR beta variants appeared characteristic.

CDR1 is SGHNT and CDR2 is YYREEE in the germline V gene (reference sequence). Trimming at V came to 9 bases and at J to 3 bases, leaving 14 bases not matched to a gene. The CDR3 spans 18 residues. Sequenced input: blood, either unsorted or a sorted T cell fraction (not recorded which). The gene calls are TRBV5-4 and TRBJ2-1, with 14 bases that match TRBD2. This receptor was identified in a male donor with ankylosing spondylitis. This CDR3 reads CATSGGTSGGALYNEQFF. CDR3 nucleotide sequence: TGTGCCACCTCCGGAGGGACTAGCGGGGGAGCCCTCTACAATGAGCAGTTCTTC.